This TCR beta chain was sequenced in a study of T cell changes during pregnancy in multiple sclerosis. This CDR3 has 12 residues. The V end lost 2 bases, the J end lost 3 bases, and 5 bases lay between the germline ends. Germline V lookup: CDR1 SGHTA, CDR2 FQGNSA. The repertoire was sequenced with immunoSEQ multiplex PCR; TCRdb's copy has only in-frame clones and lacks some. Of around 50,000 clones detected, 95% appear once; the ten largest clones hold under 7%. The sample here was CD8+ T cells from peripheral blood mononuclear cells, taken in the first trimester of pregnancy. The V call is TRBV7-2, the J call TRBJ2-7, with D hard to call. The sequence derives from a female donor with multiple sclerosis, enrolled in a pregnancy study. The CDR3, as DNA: TGTGCCAGCAGCTTAAATAGCTACGAGCAGTACTTC. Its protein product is CASSLNSYEQYF.